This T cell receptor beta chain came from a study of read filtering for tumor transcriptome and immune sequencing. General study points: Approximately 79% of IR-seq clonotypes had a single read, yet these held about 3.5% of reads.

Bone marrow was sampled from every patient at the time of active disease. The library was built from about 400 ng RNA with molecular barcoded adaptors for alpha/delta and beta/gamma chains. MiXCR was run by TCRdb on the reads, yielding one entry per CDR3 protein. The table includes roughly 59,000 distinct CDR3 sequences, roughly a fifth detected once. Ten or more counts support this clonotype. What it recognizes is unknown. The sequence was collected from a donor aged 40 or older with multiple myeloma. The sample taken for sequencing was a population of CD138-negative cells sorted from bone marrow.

The CDR3 reads CASSPRDRSNQPQHF. CDR3 nucleotides: TGTGCCAGCAGTCCCCGGGACCGAAGTAATCAGCCCCAGCATTTT. The V and J genes are TRBV6-1 and TRBJ1-5; TRBD1 is a possible D gene (5 bases). This CDR3 is built from 15 residues. Trimming removed 5 bases at V and 4 bases at J, with 15 bases between. Germline loops: CDR1 MNHNS, CDR2 SASEGT.